The 28 T cell receptor beta chains below all came from one sample that was sequenced in a study of blood T cell repertoires in COVID-19. Sequenced by immunoSEQ multiplex PCR; TCRdb stores in-frame clones only, minus some. The sample contains some 200,000 clones, roughly nine tenths of which appear only once. The source material was peripheral blood. The receptors here all came from a man between 65 and 79 years old with acute or convalescent COVID-19.

The genes are TRBV7-2 and TRBJ1-4, with D maybe TRBD1 (5 bases). The CDR3 contains 16 residues. The germline V gene encodes CDR1 SGHTA and CDR2 FQGNSA. V dropped 4 bases and J dropped 0 bases, with 12 bases sitting between them. CDR3 amino acids: CASSSETAATNEKLFF. Here the CDR3 DNA reads TGTGCCAGCAGCTCCGAGACAGCCGCAACTAATGAAAAACTGTTTTTT.

The chain recombines TRBV3-1 (or the pseudogene TRBV3-2) with TRBJ2-5; D might be TRBD1 (6 bases). The V gene lost 1 base and the J gene lost 2 bases, with 14 bases spanning the gap. This CDR3 region has 16 residues. Germline V gene data show CDR1 as LGHDT and CDR2 as YNNKEL (reference sequence). The CDR3 loop is CASSQGTEGVQETQYF. Written as DNA, the CDR3 is TGTGCCAGCAGCCAAGGCACAGAGGGGGTACAAGAGACCCAGTACTTC.

The chain joins TRBV20-1 to TRBJ1-1; D is ambiguous. The CDR3 contains 11 residues. Deletions cut 3 bases from V and 11 bases from J, with 13 bases between. The germline V gene has CDR1 DFQATT and CDR2 SNEGSKA (reference sequence). CDR3 amino acids: CSASKWPVAFF. Written as DNA, the CDR3 is TGCAGTGCTAGTAAATGGCCTGTGGCTTTCTTT.

This clone occurred once. The gene calls are TRBV28 and TRBJ1-2; no clear D gene. This CDR3 has 14 amino acids. Germline V gene sequence: CDR1 MDHEN, CDR2 SYDVKM. Trimming left V 2 bases short and J 5 bases short, with 12 bases between. CDR3 protein: CASSLPLDTYGYTF. The CDR3 bases are TGTGCCAGCAGTTTACCCCTTGACACGTATGGCTACACCTTC.

The rearrangement uses TRBV2 and TRBJ2-7; no definite D call. The ends were cut back, 4 bases at V and 3 bases at J, with 13 bases in the middle. The CDR3 extends over 14 amino acids. CDR1 is SNHLY, CDR2 FYNNEI, per germline. The CDR3 DNA reads TGTGCCAGCAGTGTTCAAGGCAGGTACTACGAGCAGTACTTC. Translation: CASSVQGRYYEQYF.

This chain uses TRBV6-2 or TRBV6-3 with TRBJ1-1; TRBD1 agrees at 7 bases. Germline-derived CDR1 and CDR2 are MNHEY and SVGEGT. The ends lost 6 bases at V and 0 bases at J; junction bases unmatched: 10. The length of the CDR3 is 16 residues. The CDR3 DNA reads as TGTGCCAGCAGCCAATACAGGGGCCCATTGAACACTGAAGCTTTCTTT. It translates to CASSQYRGPLNTEAFF.

CDR3 region: CASSSLLGDRGYEQYF. The CDR3 coding sequence is TGTGCCAGCAGCTCCCTTTTAGGGGACAGAGGCTACGAGCAGTACTTC. The chain employs TRBV9 and TRBJ2-7, with 7 bases identical to TRBD1. The J segment lost 3 bases and the V segment lost 4 bases, leaving 13 bases of the junction unmatched. In germline, CDR1 is SGDLS, CDR2 YYNGEE. CDR3 length: 16 residues. The entire variable domain, with the rest obtained from reference TRBV9 and TRBJ2-7, is as follows: DSGVTQTPKHLITATGQRVTLRCSPRSGDLSVYWYQQSLDQGLQFLIQYYNGEERAKGNILERFSAQQFPDLHSELNLSSLELGDSALYFCASSSLLGDRGYEQYFGPGTRLTVT.

J is TRBJ1-1 and V is TRBV5-1, with unresolved D. V was trimmed by 1 base and J by 6 bases, leaving 19 bases between them. CDR3 length: 16 residues. The germline V gene encodes CDR1 SGHRS and CDR2 YFSETQ. The CDR3 here is CASSLLGFGVSPEAFF. The CDR3 coding sequence is TGCGCCAGCAGCTTGCTTGGGTTCGGGGTCAGCCCTGAAGCTTTCTTT.

This chain joins TRBV27 and TRBJ1-2; 7 bases map to TRBD1. The V gene's germline CDR1 is MNHEY and CDR2 SMNVEV (reference sequence). The length of the CDR3 is 14 residues. The V and J ends lost 6 bases and 8 bases, in that order; junction bases with no gene match: 12. This chain's CDR3 is CASRRPTGSDGYTF. The CDR3 region has the DNA TGTGCCAGCAGACGTCCGACAGGGTCGGACGGCTACACCTTC.

The chain has TRBV18 and TRBJ1-4; D not certain. CDR1 and CDR2 (germline): KGHSH, LQKENI. V dropped 6 bases and J dropped 7 bases, with 12 bases sitting between them. There are 13 residues in the CDR3. Here the CDR3 DNA reads TGTGCCAGCTCCCGGGGAGATACTGAAAAACTGTTTTTT. This gives the protein CASSRGDTEKLFF.

The V call is TRBV7-3, the J call TRBJ1-1; D is undetermined. With 3 bases removed from V and 1 base from J, the gap between germline ends came to 9 bases. The CDR3 length is 14 residues. Germline V lookup: CDR1 SGHTA, CDR2 FQGTGA. CDR3 residues: CASSLSGSNTEAFF. In DNA, the CDR3 is TGTGCCAGCAGCTTGAGCGGATCGAACACTGAAGCTTTCTTT.

The gene calls are TRBV29-1 and TRBJ2-6; a weak D match, TRBD2 (6 bases). Germline V lookup: CDR1 SQVTM, CDR2 ANQGSEA. The CDR3 covers 14 residues. V gave up 3 bases and J gave up 2 bases, with 8 bases separating them. This chain's CDR3 is CSVEGGAGANVLTF. The CDR3 DNA is TGCAGCGTTGAGGGGGGAGCTGGGGCCAACGTCCTGACTTTC.

The chain links TRBV28 to TRBJ1-5, with D possibly matching TRBD1 (5 bases). The CDR3 length is 15 residues. Germline-derived CDR1 and CDR2 are MDHEN and SYDVKM. Between the trimmed V and J ends, which lost 7 bases and 6 bases, there was a span of 19 bases. CDR3 nucleotide sequence: TGTGCCAGCATCCCTTTAGAACAGGTCGGTCAGCCCCAGCATTTT. This gives the protein CASIPLEQVGQPQHF.

This rearrangement joins TRBV12-5 to TRBJ2-7; D perhaps matches TRBD1 (7 bases). V lost 4 bases, J lost 4 bases, and 14 bases lay in between. Per the germline V gene, CDR1 is LGHNT and CDR2 is FRNRAP. CDR3 length: 14 amino acids. The CDR3 loop is CASGWGDRGYEQYF. In DNA, the CDR3 is TGTGCTAGTGGTTGGGGGGACAGAGGGTACGAGCAGTACTTC.

On this clone: The sample has other DNA sequences that encode this CDR3 too. The chain employs TRBV2 and TRBJ2-7; TRBD1 aligns across 7 bases. The CDR3 has 14 residues. The germline gives CDR1 SNHLY, CDR2 FYNNEI. The V segment lost 3 bases and the J segment 4 bases; nucleotides outside the gene matches: 6. CDR3 DNA sequence: TGTGCCAGCAGTGACCAGGGGGTAGGTTACGAGCAGTACTTC. This encodes CASSDQGVGYEQYF.

This chain uses TRBV5-6 with TRBJ2-7, with a weak D call TRBD2 (5 bases). The length of the CDR3 is 14 residues. The V and J ends lost 0 bases and 3 bases respectively, with 10 bases between them. From germline, CDR1 is SGHDT and CDR2 YYEEEE. This chain's CDR3 is CASSLGLGLYEQYF. The CDR3 region has the DNA TGTGCCAGCAGCTTGGGTCTTGGACTCTACGAGCAGTACTTC.

The V call is TRBV4-1, the J call TRBJ2-7, with D possibly matching TRBD2 (7 bases). Trimming took 4 bases from V and 5 from J, leaving 21 bases between them. The length of the CDR3 is 16 residues. Looked up from germline, CDR1 is MGHRA and CDR2 is YSYEKL. CDR3 DNA: TGCGCCAGCAGCCCCAGTCCAGGGGAGGGTAGGAACGAGCAGTACTTC. The encoded protein is CASSPSPGEGRNEQYF.

On this clone itself: A junction end diverges from the germline sequence, so it may reflect a read error. CDR3 DNA sequence: TGTGCCAGCAGTGCAAGGGGTCTTACTAACCATGGCTACACCTTC. It codes for CASSARGLTNHGYTF. The gene calls are TRBV2 and TRBJ1-2, with a tentative D call TRBD1 (5 bases). CDR1 and CDR2 from the germline V gene are SNHLY and FYNNEI. The CDR3 has 15 residues.

This clone showed up just a few times. This chain joins TRBV12-5 and TRBJ2-3; 7 positions match TRBD2. Trimming removed 5 bases from V and 5 bases from J; junction bases left unmatched: 4. CDR3 size: 13 residues. CDR1 is LGHNT and CDR2 is FRNRAP in the germline V gene. CDR3 region: CASGPSGVDTQYF. The CDR3 nucleotides read TGTGCTAGTGGTCCGAGCGGGGTAGATACGCAGTATTTT.

J is TRBJ2-3 and V is TRBV19; tentative D call: TRBD2 (6 bases). V lost 3 bases and J lost 1, with 11 bases in between. CDR3 length equals 15 residues. Looked up from germline, CDR1 is LNHDA and CDR2 is SQIVND (reference sequence). CDR3 bases: TGTGCCAGTAGTATCTCGGGACTTCGCACAGATACGCAGTATTTT. Translating gives CASSISGLRTDTQYF.

The CDR3 spells CASSAYRGGYTF. The CDR3 DNA is TGTGCCAGCAGTGCATACAGGGGTGGCTACACCTTC. The rearrangement joins TRBV12-3 or TRBV12-4 to TRBJ1-2; 7 nucleotides align to TRBD1. The V and J ends lost 5 bases and 7 bases, in that order; junction bases with no gene match: 4. CDR3 length: 12 residues.

J is TRBJ2-4 and V is TRBV4-2; TRBD2 matches at 10 bases. The CDR3 has 16 amino acids. Germline values: CDR1 LGHNA, CDR2 YNFKEQ. The V and J ends lost 1 base and 15 bases, in that order; junction bases with no gene match: 15. The DNA of the CDR3 is TGTGCCAGCAGCCAAGGTTCTAGCGGGGGAACCGCGTGGGGGTACTTC. Translation gives CASSQGSSGGTAWGYF.

The rearrangement links TRBV28 to TRBJ1-5, with D perhaps TRBD1 (5 bases). CDR1 MDHEN and CDR2 SYDVKM come from the germline V gene. The length of the CDR3 is 14 residues. The V end lost 2 bases, the J end lost 4 bases, and 9 bases lay between the germline ends. CDR3 DNA sequence: TGTGCCAGCAGTTTAGCAGGGATTAATCAGCCCCAGCATTTT. Its protein product is CASSLAGINQPQHF.

This rearrangement joins TRBV10-1 to TRBJ1-4; D not resolved. Trimming pared 6 bases from V and 8 bases from J, leaving 19 bases between. Germline lookup yields CDR1 WNHNN and CDR2 SYGVQD (reference sequence). The CDR3 spans 15 residues. This CDR3 is CASSAVGEVEEKLFF. DNA for the CDR3: TGCGCCAGCAGCGCCGTCGGGGAGGTGGAAGAAAAACTGTTTTTT.

The chain joins TRBV29-1 to TRBJ1-4; TRBD1 aligns across 10 bases. Germline V gene lookup returns CDR1 SQVTM and CDR2 ANQGSEA. This CDR3 is 13 amino acids long. V lost 7 bases, J lost 6 bases, and 5 bases stayed unmatched. As DNA, the CDR3 is TGCAGCGCCCTAGGGACAGGGGATGAAAAACTGTTTTTT. It specifies CSALGTGDEKLFF.

The rearrangement links TRBV28 to TRBJ2-7; 9 positions agree with TRBD1. CDR1 MDHEN and CDR2 SYDVKM come from the germline V gene. V lost 2 bases to trimming and J lost 5 bases; unmatched junction nucleotides: 7. The CDR3 loop spans 15 amino acids. The CDR3 spells CASSLPRDRVHEQYF. The CDR3 coding sequence is TGTGCCAGCAGTTTACCCCGGGACAGGGTGCACGAGCAGTACTTC. The variable domain in full, with the rest retrieved from reference TRBV28 and TRBJ2-7, is DVKVTQSSRYLVKRTGEKVFLECVQDMDHENMFWYRQDPGLGLRLIYFSYDVKMKEKGDIPEGYSVSREKKERFSLILESASTNQTSMYLCASSLPRDRVHEQYFGPGTRLTVT.

The chain has TRBV9 and TRBJ2-5, with 9 bases that match TRBD1. The CDR3 contains 15 residues. V dropped 4 bases and J dropped 5; count of bases not matched to a gene: 9. Per germline, CDR1 SGDLS and CDR2 YYNGEE. The CDR3 loop reads CASSLDRGVGETQYF. Written as DNA, the CDR3 is TGTGCCAGCAGCCTAGACAGGGGGGTAGGGGAGACCCAGTACTTC.

V is TRBV10-1 and J is TRBJ2-5; 8 bases are a match to TRBD2. The CDR3 extends over 18 amino acids. V gave up 0 bases and J gave up 0 bases; unmatched junction bases: 9. CDR1 is WNHNN, CDR2 SYGVQD, per germline (reference sequence). The CDR3 spells CASSESNEGAGDQETQYF. The CDR3 coding sequence is TGCGCCAGCAGTGAGTCGAATGAGGGAGCGGGGGACCAAGAGACCCAGTACTTC.